The text below deals with one T cell receptor (beta chain). Its target is not known. Per the study methods: From ImmunoSEQ came sequences covering only the junction and carrying no quality scores, so filtering differed. The protocol was immunoSEQ multiplex PCR, while the TCRdb copy is restricted to in-frame clones and leaves out a portion. The DNA gave D and trimming, while V, J and clone size come from that table. This sample has 2,500,000 or so clones; roughly 93% occur once, and the top ten carry roughly 0.39%. Naive CD45RA+ and memory CD45RA-negative subsets were split from CD4+ cells. Germline CDR1 is MNHEY and CDR2 is SMNVEV (reference sequence). The CDR3 is 13 residues long. V gave up 6 bases and J gave up 9 bases, with 17 bases separating them. This sample was taken from a study of shared clonotypes between healthy human individuals. Turning to the study itself: Three CD4 naive, three CD4 memory, two CD8 naive and one CD8 memory plate were used per donor. Study findings and constraints: Relative to their counterparts shared across all four donors, non-shared clonotypes exhibited diminished generation probabilities.

This TCR came from a young man in good health. Some clones in this sample may be carry-over from other donors' samples. Source material: naive CD4+ T cells from PBMCs. Subset indicated: CD45RA+ positively selected. The chain employs TRBV27 and TRBJ1-2; D uncertain. The CDR3 bases are TGTGCCAGCAGGCAGACTGAAAAAAACCGCTACACCTTC. Translating it yields CASRQTEKNRYTF.